This TCR beta chain stems from a study of blood T cell repertoires in COVID-19. Background on the study: Material from acute and convalescent COVID-19 was sourced from the United States, Italy and Spain.

The germline gives CDR1 MNHNY, CDR2 SVGAGI (reference sequence). Between the trimmed V and J ends, which lost 5 bases and 5 bases, there was a span of 12 bases. The CDR3 has 13 amino acids. How the authors handled the data: Reference gene primer amplification gave estimated nucleated cell counts. Method: immunoSEQ multiplex PCR; TCRdb's copy keeps in-frame clones and lacks some. V, J and clone size derive from that table, while D and trimming were established from the DNA sequence. The repertoire has 200,000 to 250,000 clones, roughly 90% of them found once; the top ten carry more than 0.7%. Patients from Seattle were sampled longitudinally, starting during active infection.

The receptor was derived from a man between 60 and 75 years old with COVID-19, enrolled during active disease. The chain carries TRBV6-6 and TRBJ1-2; D not resolved. The sequenced sample was peripheral blood. CDR3 amino acids: CASSQLTQYGYTF. CDR3 nucleotide sequence: TGTGCCAGCAGTCAACTAACTCAATATGGCTACACCTTC.